This T cell receptor (beta chain) was sequenced for a study of blood T cell repertoires in COVID-19. Turning to the study itself: The study drew acute and convalescent COVID-19 samples from the United States, Italy and Spain.

Study processing details: Researchers report that nucleated cell counts were estimated from reference gene primer amplification. The table came from immunoSEQ multiplex PCR; TCRdb's copy has only in-frame clones and leaves some out. V and J calls and clone size are copied from that table; D and trimming were computed from the DNA. The table has about 360,000 clones, approximately 86% seen once. This CDR3 comprises 16 residues. Germline CDR1 is SGHTA and CDR2 is FQGTGA. Trimming took off 4 bases at V and 4 bases at J, with 16 bases between the two ends. Patients in Seattle were enrolled during active infection, then followed longitudinally.

This TCR was recovered from a woman in her sixties with COVID-19, enrolled during active disease. This chain links TRBV7-3 with TRBJ2-2; D might be TRBD1 (6 bases). Material: peripheral blood. The CDR3 DNA sequence: TGTGCCAGCAGCTCCGATGGGACATCGGGCACCGGGGAGCTGTTTTTT. Amino acids: CASSSDGTSGTGELFF.